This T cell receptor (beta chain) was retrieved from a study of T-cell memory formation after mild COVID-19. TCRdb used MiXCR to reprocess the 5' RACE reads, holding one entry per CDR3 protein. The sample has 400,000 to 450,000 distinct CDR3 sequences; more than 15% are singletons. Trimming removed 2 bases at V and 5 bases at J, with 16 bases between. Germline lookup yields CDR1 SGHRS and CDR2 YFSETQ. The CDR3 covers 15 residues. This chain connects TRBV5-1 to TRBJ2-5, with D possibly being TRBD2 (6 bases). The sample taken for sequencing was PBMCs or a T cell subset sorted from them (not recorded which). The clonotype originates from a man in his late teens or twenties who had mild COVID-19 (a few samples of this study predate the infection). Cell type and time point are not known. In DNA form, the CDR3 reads TGCGCCAGCAGCTTTGGAGGGTTACAGGAGGAGACCCAGTACTTC. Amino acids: CASSFGGLQEETQYF.